A single sample is the source of the 25 T cell receptor beta chains below, sequenced in a study of blood T cell repertoires in COVID-19. TCRdb keeps only in-frame clones here, not all; method: immunoSEQ multiplex PCR. The data show 99,000 or so clones, about four fifths seen once. The sequencing input was peripheral blood. Every receptor here comes from a woman between 65 and 79 years old with acute or convalescent COVID-19.

This chain joins TRBV27 and TRBJ2-1, with 9 bases lining up with TRBD2. Trimming cost V 0 bases and J 10 bases; bases outside gene matches: 4. The CDR3 has 14 amino acids. The V gene's germline CDR1 is MNHEY and CDR2 SMNVEV (reference sequence). The CDR3 loop reads CASSLSAGGKEQFF. The CDR3 region has the DNA TGTGCCAGCAGTTTATCGGCGGGAGGGAAGGAGCAGTTCTTC.

This chain joins TRBV2 and TRBJ1-2; D call uncertain. Trimming left V 3 bases short and J 6 bases short, with 14 bases between. The CDR3 totals 14 residues. CDR1 is SNHLY, CDR2 FYNNEI, per germline. The CDR3 sequence is CASSDRTYRDGYTF. Here the CDR3 DNA reads TGTGCCAGCAGTGACCGTACGTACCGGGATGGCTACACCTTC.

This rearrangement joins TRBV5-1 to TRBJ1-2; TRBD1 aligns across 7 bases. The CDR3 is made up of 12 amino acids. In germline, CDR1 is SGHRS, CDR2 YFSETQ. The trim removed 4 bases at V and 3 bases at J, leaving 0 bases unmatched. Written as DNA, the CDR3 is TGCGCCAGCAGCCAGGGGGACTATGGCTACACCTTC. This gives the protein CASSQGDYGYTF.

The chain employs TRBV4-3 and TRBJ1-4, with 7 positions matching TRBD1. Germline V gene lookup returns CDR1 LGHNA and CDR2 YSLEER. The CDR3 totals 14 residues. With V trimmed by 4 bases and J by 4 bases, 3 bases remained unmatched. CDR3 sequence: CASSPGQLNEKLFF. As DNA, the CDR3 is TGCGCCAGCAGCCCGGGACAGCTTAATGAAAAACTGTTTTTT.

In this sample, this clone turned up once. The chain joins TRBV27 to TRBJ2-5, with 9 bases identical to TRBD1. CDR3 size: 16 residues. CDR1 is MNHEY and CDR2 is SMNVEV in the germline V gene (reference sequence). The J segment lost 4 bases and the V segment lost 5 bases, leaving 11 bases of the junction unmatched. The CDR3 sequence is CASSPGLGQGIETQYF. The DNA of the CDR3 is TGTGCCAGCAGTCCGGGATTAGGACAGGGGATAGAGACCCAGTACTTC.

This clone came up a few times. The V and J genes are TRBV7-2 and TRBJ2-2; no firm D call. Germline loops: CDR1 SGHTA, CDR2 FQGNSA. V lost 6 bases to trimming and J lost 5 bases, with 16 bases between them. The CDR3 is 15 residues long. This CDR3 is CASSPGGSKTGELFF. Written as DNA, the CDR3 is TGTGCCAGCAGTCCAGGTGGTTCAAAGACCGGGGAGCTGTTTTTT.

The V call is TRBV2, the J call TRBJ1-2; the D gene is possibly TRBD1 (6 bases). The CDR3 runs to 14 residues. Trimming pared 4 bases from V and 4 bases from J, leaving 13 bases between. CDR1 is SNHLY and CDR2 is FYNNEI in the germline V gene. CDR3 bases: TGTGCCAGCAGTGGATTACAGGGCCCCTATGGCTACACCTTC. Its translation: CASSGLQGPYGYTF.

The chain links TRBV14 to TRBJ2-2, with unresolved D. V shed 4 bases and J shed 9 bases, with 12 bases lying between them. The CDR3 consists of 13 residues. Germline CDR1 reads SGHDN; CDR2 reads FVKESK. The CDR3 is CASSPVKSRELFF. The CDR3 coding sequence is TGTGCCAGCAGCCCGGTGAAAAGTAGGGAGCTGTTTTTT.

The chain is built from TRBV19 and TRBJ1-4, with TRBD1 matching over 7 bases. Germline V gene sequence: CDR1 LNHDA, CDR2 SQIVND (reference sequence). CDR3 size: 14 residues. The J segment lost 7 bases and the V segment lost 5 bases, leaving 7 bases of the junction unmatched. The CDR3 here is CASSPRRDSEKLFF. CDR3 DNA: TGTGCCAGTAGTCCCCGTCGGGACAGTGAAAAACTGTTTTTT. Filled out from reference TRBV19 and TRBJ1-4, the complete variable domain reads DGGITQSPKYLFRKEGQNVTLSCEQNLNHDAMYWYRQDPGQGLRLIYYSQIVNDFQKGDIAEGYSVSREKKESFPLTVTSAQKNPTAFYLCASSPRRDSEKLFFGSGTQLSVL.

CDR3 sequence reads: CATSRDRGSNTEAFF. CDR3 coding DNA: TGTGCCACCAGCAGAGATAGGGGGTCGAACACTGAAGCTTTCTTT. The rearrangement uses TRBV15 and TRBJ1-1, with D perhaps TRBD1 (6 bases). Trimming removed 0 bases from V and 1 base from J, with 9 bases in between. CDR1 and CDR2 from the germline V gene are LNHNV and YYDKDF (reference sequence). The CDR3 runs 15 residues.

The V and J genes are TRBV7-2 and TRBJ1-6, with D possibly matching TRBD1 (6 bases). CDR3 length equals 16 residues. Germline assignment: CDR1 SGHTA and CDR2 FQGNSA. V was pared by 2 bases and J by 8 bases, with 16 bases between. CDR3 in amino acids: CASSLPTWGLDSPLHF. The CDR3 nucleotides are TGTGCCAGCAGCTTACCAACATGGGGGCTAGATTCACCCCTCCACTTT.

The V and J genes are TRBV10-3 and TRBJ2-7, with D unresolved. CDR1 is ENHRY and CDR2 is SYGVKD in the germline V gene. The CDR3 extends over 13 amino acids. The germline V and J ends were trimmed by 2 bases and 5 bases, with 10 bases remaining between them. The CDR3 coding sequence is TGTGCCATCAGTGAGGTTGCGGTCCACGAGCAGTACTTC. It specifies CAISEVAVHEQYF.

This clone was observed a handful of times. The chain employs TRBV6-2 or TRBV6-3 and TRBJ1-6; D gene ambiguous. This CDR3 is 14 amino acids long. Trimming took off 6 bases at V and 11 bases at J, with 17 bases between the two ends. Per germline, CDR1 MNHEY and CDR2 SVGEGT. CDR3 nucleotide sequence: TGTGCCAGCAGCCTACCGGATCGGGGTGCACCCCTCCACTTT. Its protein product is CASSLPDRGAPLHF.

This rearrangement joins TRBV5-5 to TRBJ1-1; TRBD1 matches 12 bases. Trimming at V came to 5 bases and at J to 2 bases, leaving 16 bases not matched to a gene. This CDR3 is built from 19 residues. Germline lookup yields CDR1 SGHKS and CDR2 YYEKEE (reference sequence). CDR3 sequence reads: CASRGTRGQGALGNTEAFF. CDR3 bases: TGTGCCAGCAGGGGAACCCGGGGACAGGGGGCGCTGGGCAACACTGAAGCTTTCTTT.

V and J are TRBV5-4 and TRBJ1-4; TRBD1 might be the D (6 bases). The CDR3 extends over 15 amino acids. V lost 1 base and J 8 bases, leaving 15 bases between the germline ends. Germline values: CDR1 SGHNT, CDR2 YYREEE (reference sequence). CDR3 coding DNA: TGTGCCAGCAGCTTGCAACAGGGACGACAAGAAAAACTGTTTTTT. Translated, it gives CASSLQQGRQEKLFF.

The chain joins TRBV30 to TRBJ2-1; 10 bases agree with TRBD1. The germline gives CDR1 GTSNPN, CDR2 SVGIG (reference sequence). CDR3 length equals 17 residues. The V and J ends lost 4 bases and 7 bases, in that order; junction bases with no gene match: 16. The CDR3: CAWTISPDRGGVNEQFF. The CDR3 DNA is TGTGCCTGGACGATTTCACCGGACAGGGGGGGTGTGAATGAGCAGTTCTTC.

This chain joins TRBV7-9 and TRBJ1-6; D not resolved. V shed 5 bases and J shed 8 bases, with 13 bases lying between them. CDR3 length: 14 amino acids. CDR1 and CDR2 (germline): SEHNR, FQNEAQ (reference sequence). CDR3 nucleotide sequence: TGTGCCAGCAGCGAGGGAGCGTGGGATTCACCCCTCCACTTT. This sequence encodes CASSEGAWDSPLHF.

V usage is TRBV15 and J usage is TRBJ1-4; tentative D call: TRBD1 (6 bases). Trimming left V 3 bases short and J 8 bases short, with 19 bases between. The V gene's germline CDR1 is LNHNV and CDR2 YYDKDF (reference sequence). The CDR3 totals 16 residues. The CDR3: CATSSTSTGSREKLFF. The CDR3 DNA is TGTGCCACCAGCAGTACATCGACAGGCTCTAGGGAAAAACTGTTTTTT. Complete variable domain (other parts from reference TRBV15 and TRBJ1-4): DAMVIQNPRYQVTQFGKPVTLSCSQTLNHNVMYWYQQKSSQAPKLLFHYYDKDFNNEADTPDNFQSRRPNTSFCFLDIRSPGLGDTAMYLCATSSTSTGSREKLFFGSGTQLSVL.

This rearrangement joins TRBV27 to TRBJ2-7; D perhaps matches TRBD1 (6 bases). Germline V gene sequence: CDR1 MNHEY, CDR2 SMNVEV (reference sequence). V was trimmed by 5 bases and J by 0 bases, leaving 14 bases between them. The CDR3 contains 15 residues. The CDR3 DNA is TGTGCCAGCAGTCCGAGACAGGAGAGCTCCTACGAGCAGTACTTC. Translating gives CASSPRQESSYEQYF.

The V call is TRBV28, the J call TRBJ2-5, with D possibly being TRBD2 (5 bases). The CDR3 length is 15 residues. The germline CDR1 and CDR2 sequences are MDHEN and SYDVKM. V was cut by 2 bases and J by 5 bases, with 15 bases left in between. The CDR3 region is CASSLPGVLRETQYF. CDR3 in DNA: TGTGCCAGCAGTTTACCCGGGGTCCTCCGGGAGACCCAGTACTTC.

This sequence joins TRBV3-1 (or the pseudogene TRBV3-2) and TRBJ1-5; tentatively, D is TRBD1 (5 bases). CDR1 LGHDT and CDR2 YNNKEL come from the germline V gene (reference sequence). With 3 bases removed from V and 7 bases from J, the gap between germline ends came to 13 bases. The CDR3 spans 14 residues. The CDR3, as DNA: TGTGCCAGCAGCCAGGGGCAGAACGAACAGCCCCAGCATTTT. Its protein product is CASSQGQNEQPQHF.

V usage is TRBV28 and J usage is TRBJ2-1; D is perhaps TRBD2 (5 bases). V dropped 5 bases and J dropped 5 bases, with 16 bases sitting between them. CDR3 size: 15 residues. From germline, CDR1 is MDHEN and CDR2 SYDVKM. CDR3 region: CASSRAGGNHNEQFF. CDR3 DNA: TGTGCCAGCAGTCGTGCGGGCGGAAACCACAATGAGCAGTTCTTC.

The chain joins TRBV19 to TRBJ2-5; TRBD2 might be the D (6 bases). Germline V gene sequence: CDR1 LNHDA, CDR2 SQIVND (reference sequence). The CDR3 has 15 amino acids. Trimming shortened V by 0 bases and J by 6 bases, and 14 bases separated the two germline ends. CDR3 loop: CASSIEGTGRQTQYF. In nucleotides, the CDR3 is TGTGCCAGTAGTATAGAGGGGACTGGAAGACAGACCCAGTACTTC. Full variable domain (missing parts from reference TRBV19 and TRBJ2-5): DGGITQSPKYLFRKEGQNVTLSCEQNLNHDAMYWYRQDPGQGLRLIYYSQIVNDFQKGDIAEGYSVSREKKESFPLTVTSAQKNPTAFYLCASSIEGTGRQTQYFGPGTRLLVL.

V is TRBV7-6 and J is TRBJ1-2; 10 nucleotides line up with TRBD1. Trimming cost V 1 base and J 3 bases; bases outside gene matches: 2. CDR3 length: 15 residues. Germline V gene data show CDR1 as SGHVS and CDR2 as FNYEAQ. The CDR3 is CASSLGTGGDYGYTF. CDR3 DNA sequence: TGTGCCAGCAGCTTAGGGACAGGGGGTGACTATGGCTACACCTTC.

The chain links TRBV3-1 (or the pseudogene TRBV3-2) to TRBJ2-2; 10 nucleotides line up with TRBD2. The length of the CDR3 is 17 residues. Looked up from germline, CDR1 is LGHDT and CDR2 is YNNKEL (reference sequence). V dropped 0 bases and J dropped 3; count of bases not matched to a gene: 4. CDR3 protein: CASSQEPAGGYTGELFF. The CDR3 DNA is TGTGCCAGCAGCCAAGAACCAGCGGGGGGGTACACCGGGGAGCTGTTTTTT.